These T cell receptor beta chains were read from a single sample in a study of beta chain features in type 1 diabetes. Clones were sequenced by immunoSEQ multiplex PCR, and TCRdb holds only the in-frame ones, with some missing. This table has more than 300,000 clones, over 9.5% appearing once. Sequencing was performed on naive CD4+ T cells from blood. The receptors stem from a woman between 18 and 29 years old with type 1 diabetes. The CDR3 runs from the conserved cysteine through the conserved F or W. Fields, in order: clone size, D gene, J gene, V gene, CDR3 length, CDR3 DNA, CDR3 protein. A D gene is named only where the DNA matches it firmly. The size entry is marked missing in some rows and otherwise reads once, few, many or a size class.

. TRBD1 TRBJ2-3 TRBV18 14 TGTGCCAGCTCCCCTCAGGGGGGCACAGATACGCAGTATTTT CASSPQGGTDTQYF
few . TRBJ1-4 TRBV7-6 13 TGTGCCAGCAGCCCGCCGACGGAGGAAAAGCTGTTTTTT CASSPPTEEKLFF
. . TRBJ2-7 TRBV7-2 12 TGTGCCAGCAGCTTACGGTTCTACGAGCAGTACTTC CASSLRFYEQYF
. TRBD1 TRBJ2-2 TRBV9 14 TGTGCCAGCAGCGCTCGACAGGGGGCCGGGGAGCTGTTTTTT CASSARQGAGELFF
. TRBD1 TRBJ1-5 TRBV19 16 TGTGCCAGTATGGGGACAGCCGTTTGGGGCAATCAGCCCCAGCATTTT CASMGTAVWGNQPQHF
. . TRBJ2-5 TRBV19 14 TGTGCCAGTAGTACACTAGCTGTTCAAGAGACCCAGTACTTC CASSTLAVQETQYF
few TRBD2 TRBJ2-1 TRBV7-2 14 TGTGCCAGCAGCTTAGTGGGGACTAGCCCCGAGCAGTTCTTC CASSLVGTSPEQFF
few TRBD2 TRBJ2-1 TRBV4-1 13 TGCGCCAGCAGCCAAGGCCTAGCGGGAGTGAAGTTCTTC CASSQGLAGVKFF
few . TRBJ2-5 TRBV7-9 15 TGTGCCAGCAGCTTACGGCGGGGGCCGACCGAGACCCAGTACTTC CASSLRRGPTETQYF
few TRBD2 TRBJ2-5 TRBV11-2 14 TGTGCCAGCAGCCTGGACCTCGGGGGGGAGACCCAGTACTTC CASSLDLGGETQYF
. . TRBJ2-5 TRBV19 13 TGTGCCAGTAGGTTATCGGAGAGGGAGACCCAGTACTTC CASRLSERETQYF
. . TRBJ2-5 TRBV18 12 TGTGCCAGCTCACCGCAGCAAGAGACCCAGTACTTC CASSPQQETQYF
once TRBD1 TRBJ1-1 TRBV27 16 TGTGCCAGCAGACCTGGACAGGGGGTTGGCGGCACTGAAGCTTTCTTT CASRPGQGVGGTEAFF
. TRBD2 TRBJ2-5 TRBV7-9 15 TGTGCCAGCAGCTATTGGACTAGCGGGATGGAGACCCAGTACTTC CASSYWTSGMETQYF
. . TRBJ2-6 TRBV19 16 TGTGCCAGTACCCACCCGGGTCAATTTGGGGCCAACGTCCTGACTTTC CASTHPGQFGANVLTF
few . TRBJ2-2 TRBV7-2 18 TGTGCCAGCAGCGCCACGTTAGCGGCTAGAGCGAACACCGGGGAGCTGTTTTTT CASSATLAARANTGELFF
. TRBD1 TRBJ2-7 TRBV9 17 TGTGCCAGCAGCAATACATTCCCGGGACAGAGCTCCTACGAGCAGTACTTC CASSNTFPGQSSYEQYF
few . TRBJ2-3 TRBV29-1 14 TGCAGCGTTTCGAACATAAGATACACAGATACGCAGTATTTT CSVSNIRYTDTQYF
few TRBD1 TRBJ1-3 TRBV4-3 14 TGCGCCAGTGGGACAGGGAGCTCTGGAAACACCATATATTTT CASGTGSSGNTIYF
. TRBD1 TRBJ1-2 TRBV30 16 TGTGCCTGGAGTGTAGGGTTTGGCAGGGGGAACTATGGCTACACCTTC CAWSVGFGRGNYGYTF
. . TRBJ2-5 TRBV20-1 10 TGCAGTGCTGTATCAGAGACCCAGTACTTC CSAVSETQYF
. . TRBJ2-1 TRBV14 14 TGTGCCAGCAGCCAGCACAGACAGCTCGATGAGCAGTTCTTC CASSQHRQLDEQFF
. . TRBJ2-5 TRBV2 13 TGTGCCAGCAGCCGGCGGGGTGGGGAGACCCAGTACTTC CASSRRGGETQYF
few TRBD1 TRBJ2-5 TRBV7-6 14 TGTGCCAGCAGCGTTGACAGGGGACAAGAGACCCAGTACTTC CASSVDRGQETQYF
. TRBD1 TRBJ1-2 TRBV14 14 TGTGCCAGCAGCAAAGGGGGCAGAGCGTATGGCTACACCTTC CASSKGGRAYGYTF
. TRBD2 TRBJ2-1 TRBV9 17 TGTGCCAGGACTAGCGGGACCGTATCCTTAGCCTACAATGAGCAGTTCTTC CARTSGTVSLAYNEQFF
few . TRBJ2-5 TRBV30 13 TGTGCCTGGAGTCATCGGGGGGCGCAGACCCAGTACTTC CAWSHRGAQTQYF
. TRBD2 TRBJ2-7 TRBV27 15 TGTGCCAGCAGTCGCGGACTAGCGAATACCTACGAGCAGTACTTC CASSRGLANTYEQYF
. TRBD2 TRBJ2-3 TRBV5-1 18 TGCGCCAGCAGCGGCGGACTAGCGGGGGCCACTAGCACAGATACGCAGTATTTT CASSGGLAGATSTDTQYF
. . TRBJ2-7 TRBV5-4 15 TGTGCCAGCAAACCAGGTGGTGGCAGCTCCTACGAGCAGTACTTC CASKPGGGSSYEQYF
. TRBD2 TRBJ2-6 TRBV7-2 15 TGTGCCAGCAGAACGGGAGGCTCTGGGGCCAACGTCCTGACTTTC CASRTGGSGANVLTF